The 2 T cell receptor beta chains below all came from one sample that was sequenced in a study of post-analysis software for immune sequencing data. For these TCRs, the target antigens are not known. cDNA libraries for TCR beta contained unique molecular identifiers. Using its own MiXCR run on the PCR reads, TCRdb lists one record per CDR3 protein. The repertoire holds around 500,000 distinct CDR3 sequences, with 30% to 40% as singletons. General study results and limits: In patients, TRBV5-6, TRBV5-1 and TRBV20-1 belonged to five TRBV segments found more frequently than in controls.

Sequencing was carried out using blood. The receptors were sampled from a girl younger than 18 with multiple sclerosis.

The rearrangement uses TRBV15 and TRBJ1-5; TRBD1 matches 10 bases. In germline, CDR1 is LNHNV, CDR2 YYDKDF (reference sequence). V dropped 3 bases and J dropped 3; count of bases not matched to a gene: 8. The CDR3 covers 17 residues. CDR3 coding DNA: TGTGCCACCAGCAGCCCGTTAGGGACAGGGGACAATCAGCCCCAGCATTTT. It encodes CATSSPLGTGDNQPQHF.

This clonotype has at least ten counts. The chain carries TRBV4-1 and TRBJ1-4; D is unresolved. V lost 1 base and J 11 bases, leaving 8 bases between the germline ends. This CDR3 comprises 12 residues. Germline-derived CDR1 and CDR2 are MGHRA and YSYEKL. CDR3 sequence: CASSQALGKLFF. The CDR3 DNA sequence: TGCGCCAGCAGCCAAGCTTTGGGGAAACTGTTTTTT.